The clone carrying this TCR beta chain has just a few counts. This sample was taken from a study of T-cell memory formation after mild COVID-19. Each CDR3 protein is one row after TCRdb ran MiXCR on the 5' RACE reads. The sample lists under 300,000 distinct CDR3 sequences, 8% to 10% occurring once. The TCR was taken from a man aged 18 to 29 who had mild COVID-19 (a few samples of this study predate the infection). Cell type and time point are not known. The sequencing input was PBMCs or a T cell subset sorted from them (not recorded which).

In nucleotides, the CDR3 is TGCGCCAGCAGTAGAGGACAGTCGGGCACAGATACGCAGTATTTT. This codes for CASSRGQSGTDTQYF. The chain carries TRBV10-1 and TRBJ2-3; TRBD1 is a possible D gene (6 bases). This CDR3 is built from 15 residues. CDR1 is WNHNN, CDR2 SYGVQD, per germline (reference sequence). V lost 5 bases, J lost 1 base, and 13 bases lay in between.